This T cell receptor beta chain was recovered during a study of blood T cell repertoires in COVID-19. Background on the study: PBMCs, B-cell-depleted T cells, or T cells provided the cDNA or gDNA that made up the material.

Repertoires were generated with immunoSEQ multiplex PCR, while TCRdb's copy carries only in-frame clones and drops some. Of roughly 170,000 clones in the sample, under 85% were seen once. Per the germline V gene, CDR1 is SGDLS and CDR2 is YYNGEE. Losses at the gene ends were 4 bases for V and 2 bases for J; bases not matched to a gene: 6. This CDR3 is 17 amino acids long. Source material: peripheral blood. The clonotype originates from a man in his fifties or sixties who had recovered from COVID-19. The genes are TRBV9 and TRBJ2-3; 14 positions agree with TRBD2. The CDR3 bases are TGTGCCAGCAGCCCCAGACTAGCGGGGGGGGTCACAGATACGCAGTATTTT. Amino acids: CASSPRLAGGVTDTQYF.